Listed below are T cell receptor beta chains from one sample, sequenced in a study of T cell changes during pregnancy in multiple sclerosis. Using immunoSEQ multiplex PCR, the repertoire was profiled, and TCRdb retains in-frame clones only, with some absent. Among 47,000 or so clones listed, around 90% were seen once. Sequenced material: peripheral blood, taken in the first trimester of pregnancy. These receptor sequences come from a female donor with multiple sclerosis, enrolled in a pregnancy study. The CDR3 runs from the conserved cysteine through the conserved F or W. A D gene is named only where the DNA matches it firmly.

V gene	D gene	J gene	CDR3 protein
TRBV7-9	-	TRBJ2-7	CASSLGGLYEQYF
TRBV28	-	TRBJ2-7	CASSPGTPFYEQYF
TRBV2	-	TRBJ1-2	CASSEGLPIF
TRBV7-9	-	TRBJ1-5	CASSFRGNQPQHF
TRBV5-1	-	TRBJ1-1	CASTLQGNTEAFF
TRBV6-5	-	TRBJ2-7	CASARRVFYEQYF
TRBV5-1	-	TRBJ2-5	CASSYEDSRWETQYF
TRBV7-6	-	TRBJ1-2	CASSSYRAPLYGYTF
TRBV5-1	-	TRBJ2-7	CASSLARGDEQYF
TRBV2	-	TRBJ1-1	CASSEEGTRNTEAFF
TRBV20-1	TRBD1	TRBJ1-1	CSAPRGAEAFF
TRBV4-3	-	TRBJ2-4	CASSLGHEPNIQYF
TRBV7-8	-	TRBJ1-1	CASSFRPASAEAFF
TRBV2	-	TRBJ2-1	CASRWGGGYNEQFF
TRBV5-4	-	TRBJ2-5	CASSSITGYQETQYF
TRBV7-2	TRBD2	TRBJ2-7	CASSRAYSGSTYEQYF
TRBV29-1	TRBD1	TRBJ1-2	CSAKMTGTDTF
TRBV5-1	-	TRBJ2-7	CASCRDGGTYEQYF
TRBV5-1	TRBD1	TRBJ1-4	CASSLAQGGANEKLFF
TRBV28	-	TRBJ1-2	CASSFRGLNYGYTF
TRBV4-3	-	TRBJ1-5	CASSHQGNQPQHF
TRBV6-6	TRBD1	TRBJ1-6	CASSPYTGDNSPLHF
TRBV6-1	-	TRBJ1-4	CASHTGSTNEKLFF
TRBV25-1	TRBD1	TRBJ1-2	CASTRTGGYGYTF
TRBV7-4	TRBD2	TRBJ2-3	CASSLVTSGGAPPDTQYF
TRBV7-8	TRBD1	TRBJ1-3	CASSLVLGGQDLSGNTIYF
TRBV5-1	-	TRBJ1-2	CASSLGQVGGYGYTF
TRBV19	-	TRBJ1-5	CASKTGQWGNQPQHF
TRBV2	-	TRBJ2-3	CASSGGGTDTQYF
TRBV6-5	-	TRBJ2-5	CASATTLAQQETQYF
TRBV7-6	-	TRBJ2-7	CASGNYEQYF
TRBV28	-	TRBJ1-2	CAIGEGSYGYTF
TRBV7-9	-	TRBJ1-4	CASSPDPGANEKLFF
TRBV7-9	TRBD1	TRBJ2-3	CASSPDRGLTDTQYF
TRBV5-6	-	TRBJ1-1	CASSFRRNTEAFF
TRBV6-5	TRBD1	TRBJ1-2	CASYDRDRPQGYTF
TRBV30	-	TRBJ1-1	CAWTPSIGLSTEAFF
TRBV7-2	TRBD1	TRBJ2-5	CASTWGGRDRGSETQYF
TRBV6-5	TRBD1	TRBJ1-2	CASSHRDSTPHGYTF
TRBV6-4	-	TRBJ1-4	CARLHGEKLFF
TRBV18	TRBD1	TRBJ1-2	CASSLDRGELDGYTF
TRBV10-3	-	TRBJ1-5	CATGFPDSYSNQPQHF
TRBV28	-	TRBJ1-2	CASRPGGYGYTF
TRBV18	-	TRBJ1-2	CASSTRQTLDYGYTF
TRBV28	-	TRBJ2-5	CASTDLRTEETQYF
TRBV7-6	-	TRBJ2-7	CASSLFKSNYEQYF
TRBV2	TRBD1	TRBJ1-2	CASSERGPQTYGYTF
TRBV5-8	TRBD1	TRBJ2-7	CASSLATTGGSTLYF
TRBV18	TRBD1	TRBJ1-1	CASSSRQGGNTEAFF
TRBV6-5	-	TRBJ2-2	CASTRDLLTGELFF
TRBV10-3	TRBD2	TRBJ2-3	CASRTSGTFTDTQYF
TRBV2	-	TRBJ2-2	CASGDFTNTGELFF
TRBV28	TRBD1	TRBJ1-1	CASSYRGWGTEAFF
TRBV7-9	-	TRBJ1-5	CASSLEGEGQPQHF
TRBV27	-	TRBJ1-6	CASSLLSGSPLHF